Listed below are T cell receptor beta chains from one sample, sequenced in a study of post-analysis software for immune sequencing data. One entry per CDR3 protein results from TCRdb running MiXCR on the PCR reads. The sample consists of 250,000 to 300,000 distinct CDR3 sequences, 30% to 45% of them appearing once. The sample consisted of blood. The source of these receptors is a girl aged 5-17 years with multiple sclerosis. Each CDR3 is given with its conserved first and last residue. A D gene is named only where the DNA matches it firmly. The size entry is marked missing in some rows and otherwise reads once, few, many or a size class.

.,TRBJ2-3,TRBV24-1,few,CATSDHQSDNTDTQYF,TGTGCCACCAGTGACCATCAATCCGACAACACAGATACGCAGTATTTT
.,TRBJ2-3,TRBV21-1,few,CASSNIVRQSTDTQYF,TGTGCCAGCAGCAACATTGTACGACAAAGCACAGATACGCAGTATTTT
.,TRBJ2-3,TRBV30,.,CARYTEGRNTQYF,TGTGCCCGGTATACCGAGGGGAGGAATACGCAGTATTTT
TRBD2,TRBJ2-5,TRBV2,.,CASSGMGPPGGETQYF,TGTGCCAGCAGTGGAATGGGACCTCCGGGGGGAGAGACCCAGTACTTC
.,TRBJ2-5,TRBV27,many,CASTPGAEETQYF,TGTGCCAGCACCCCGGGGGCAGAAGAGACCCAGTACTTC
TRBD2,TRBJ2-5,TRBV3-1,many,CASSQERLAVRETQYF,TGTGCCAGCAGCCAAGAGAGACTAGCCGTTCGGGAGACCCAGTACTTC
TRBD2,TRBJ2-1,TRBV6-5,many,CASSFSYGTSGRVPGDEQFF,TGTGCCAGCAGTTTTTCGTATGGGACTAGCGGGAGGGTTCCAGGCGATGAGCAGTTCTTC
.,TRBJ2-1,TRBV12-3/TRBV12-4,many,CASSLPGGNEQFF,TGTGCCAGCAGTTTACCCGGGGGCAATGAGCAGTTCTTC
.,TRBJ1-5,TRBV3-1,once,CASSQDPGRDQPQHF,TGTGCCAGCAGCCAAGATCCGGGACGCGATCAGCCCCAGCATTTT
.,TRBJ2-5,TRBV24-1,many,CATSDGRDAIGTQYF,TGTGCCACCAGTGATGGCCGGGACGCCATAGGGACCCAGTACTTC
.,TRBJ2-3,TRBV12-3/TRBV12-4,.,CASSFGGPRTDAQYF,TGTGCCAGCAGTTTCGGAGGGCCGAGGACAGATGCGCAGTATTTT
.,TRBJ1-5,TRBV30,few,CAYGGGRAGGNQPQHF,TGTGCCTACGGAGGGGGGCGCGCGGGGGGCAATCAGCCCCAGCATTTT
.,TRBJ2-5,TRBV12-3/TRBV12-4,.,CASRERQGEETQYF,TGTGCCAGCAGGGAAAGGCAGGGTGAAGAGACCCAGTACTTC
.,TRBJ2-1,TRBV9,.,CASSVNRDSYNEQFF,TGTGCCAGCAGCGTAAATCGGGACTCCTACAATGAGCAGTTCTTC
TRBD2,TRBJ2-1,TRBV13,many,CASRSTSNDEQFF,TGTGCCAGCAGATCGACTAGCAACGATGAGCAGTTCTTC
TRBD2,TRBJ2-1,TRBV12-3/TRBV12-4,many,CASSLLAGGYNEQFF,TGTGCCAGCAGTTTACTAGCGGGGGGCTACAATGAGCAGTTCTTC
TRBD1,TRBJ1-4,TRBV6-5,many,CASSSMDRGGEKLFF,TGTGCCAGCAGTTCCATGGACAGGGGGGGTGAAAAACTGTTTTTT
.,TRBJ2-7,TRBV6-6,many,CASSYSQGYEQYF,TGTGCCAGCAGTTACTCACAGGGATACGAGCAGTACTTC
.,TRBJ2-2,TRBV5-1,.,CASSLRTFDTGELFF,TGCGCCAGCAGCTTGAGGACCTTCGACACCGGGGAGCTGTTTTTT
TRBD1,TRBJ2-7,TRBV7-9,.,CASSLAGTAHEQYF,TGTGCCAGCAGCTTAGCCGGGACAGCCCACGAGCAGTACTTC
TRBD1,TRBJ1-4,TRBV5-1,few,CASSYTGEGKLFF,TGCGCCAGCAGCTATACAGGGGAGGGAAAACTGTTTTTT
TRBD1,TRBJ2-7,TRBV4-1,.,CASSHPGQNTYEQYF,TGCGCCAGCAGCCACCCGGGACAGAACACCTACGAGCAGTACTTC
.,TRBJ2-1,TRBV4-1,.,CASSQEASNGDEQFF,TGCGCCAGCAGCCAAGAGGCTTCTAACGGCGATGAGCAGTTCTTC
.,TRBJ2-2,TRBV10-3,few,CAISVQGDTGELFF,TGTGCCATCAGTGTCCAGGGTGATACCGGGGAGCTGTTTTTT
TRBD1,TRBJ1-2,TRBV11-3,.,CASSLRDRGKTNYGYTF,TGTGCCAGCAGCCTCCGGGACAGGGGGAAGACTAACTATGGCTACACCTTC
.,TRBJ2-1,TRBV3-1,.,CASSRSWTYNEQFF,TGTGCCAGCAGCCGTAGCTGGACATACAATGAGCAGTTCTTC
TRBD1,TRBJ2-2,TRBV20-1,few,CSARPGQRNTGELVF,TGCAGTGCGAGACCGGGACAGAGGAACACCGGGGAGCTGGTTTTT
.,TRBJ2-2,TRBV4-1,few,CASSQELEGPGELFF,TGCGCCAGCAGCCAAGAACTAGAAGGCCCCGGGGAGCTGTTTTTT
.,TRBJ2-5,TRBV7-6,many,CASSLAQGGKTETQYF,TGTGCCAGCAGCTTAGCGCAGGGAGGCAAGACGGAGACCCAGTACTTC
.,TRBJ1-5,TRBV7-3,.,CASSPAGGDNQPQHF,TGTGCCAGCAGCCCGGCGGGCGGAGACAATCAGCCCCAGCATTTT
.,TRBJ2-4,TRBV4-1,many,CASSQDVSLAKNIQYF,TGCGCCAGCAGCCAAGATGTTTCGCTAGCCAAAAACATTCAGTACTTC
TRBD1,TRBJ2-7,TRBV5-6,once,CASSSTGGVAYEQYF,TGTGCCAGCAGTTCCACAGGGGGCGTCGCCTACGAGCAGTACTTC
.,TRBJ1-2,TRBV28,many,CASRRQTYGYTF,TGTGCCAGCAGGAGACAGACCTATGGCTACACCTTC
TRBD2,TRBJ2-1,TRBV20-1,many,CSASLTLAGSYNEQFF,TGCAGTGCTAGCCTGACCTTAGCGGGGTCCTACAATGAGCAGTTCTTC
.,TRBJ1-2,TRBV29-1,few,CSGSELGTQGGYTF,TGCAGCGGGTCCGAACTCGGGACCCAGGGTGGCTACACCTTC
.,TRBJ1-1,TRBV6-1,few,CAGLKNTEAFF,TGTGCCGGACTCAAGAACACTGAAGCTTTCTTT
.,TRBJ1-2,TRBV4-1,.,CASSQDRRQGLRGYTF,TGCGCCAGCAGCCAAGATCGGCGGCAGGGTTTGCGGGGCTACACCTTC
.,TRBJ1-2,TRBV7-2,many,CASSHDTYGYTF,TGTGCCAGCAGCCATGACACGTATGGCTACACCTTC
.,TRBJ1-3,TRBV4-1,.,CASSQQFSGNTIYF,TGCGCCAGCAGCCAACAGTTCTCTGGAAACACCATATATTTT
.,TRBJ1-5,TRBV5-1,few,CATTSTGYVQPQHF,TGCGCCACAACATCCACAGGGTATGTTCAGCCCCAGCATTTT
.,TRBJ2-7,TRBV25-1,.,CASSMTVYEQYF,TGTGCCAGCAGTATGACAGTCTACGAGCAGTACTTC
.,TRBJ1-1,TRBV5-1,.,CASSLTTPPQVTEAFF,TGCGCCAGCAGCTTGACGACACCGCCCCAGGTCACTGAAGCTTTCTTT
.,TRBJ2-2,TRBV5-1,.,CASSEDSFNTGELFF,TGCGCCAGCAGCGAGGACAGTTTTAACACCGGGGAGCTGTTTTTT
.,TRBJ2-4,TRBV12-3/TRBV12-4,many,CASVGGAQSKNIQYF,TGTGCCAGCGTTGGGGGGGCGCAATCCAAAAACATTCAGTACTTC
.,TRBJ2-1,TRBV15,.,CATSRDISLAFYNEQFF,TGTGCCACCAGCAGAGATATCTCTCTAGCGTTCTACAATGAGCAGTTCTTC
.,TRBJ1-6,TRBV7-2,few,CASSLDEGTSSYNSPLHF,TGTGCCAGCAGCTTAGATGAGGGGACGAGCTCCTATAATTCACCCCTCCACTTT
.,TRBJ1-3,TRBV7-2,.,CASSTFGRVSGNTIYF,TGTGCCAGCAGCACTTTCGGACGCGTCTCTGGAAACACCATATATTTT
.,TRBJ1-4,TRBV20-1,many,CSSTEKLFF,TGCAGTTCGACCGAAAAACTGTTTTTT
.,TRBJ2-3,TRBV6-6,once,CASTSTGRTDTQYF,TGTGCCAGCACCTCTACGGGGCGCACAGATACGCAGTATTTT
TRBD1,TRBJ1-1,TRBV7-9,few,CASSPTGPGGTEAFF,TGTGCCAGCAGCCCTACGGGGCCAGGGGGCACTGAAGCTTTCTTT
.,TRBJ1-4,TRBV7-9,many,CASSSDSSEKLFF,TGTGCCAGCAGCTCGGACAGCTCTGAAAAACTGTTTTTT